This T cell receptor beta chain was sequenced for a study of CD4 T cells in relation to SARS-CoV-2 and coronaviruses. V dropped 1 base and J dropped 3 bases, with 12 bases sitting between them. The CDR3 sequence is 15 residues long. Per the germline V gene, CDR1 is LGHNA and CDR2 is YNFKEQ. Concerning this clone: What it binds is not known.

TCRdb's copy holds only in-frame clones and misses some; the assay was immunoSEQ multiplex PCR. The sample holds around 28,000 clones, around 76% seen once. The sequencing sample was made of memory CD4+ T cells from PBMCs, cultured in vitro. V usage is TRBV4-2 and J usage is TRBJ2-5, with a weak D call TRBD2 (6 bases). The TCR comes from an adult with COVID-19. CDR3 bases: TGTGCCAGCAGCCAAGGAAGGCCTAGCGAAGAGACCCAGTACTTC. Translation: CASSQGRPSEETQYF.